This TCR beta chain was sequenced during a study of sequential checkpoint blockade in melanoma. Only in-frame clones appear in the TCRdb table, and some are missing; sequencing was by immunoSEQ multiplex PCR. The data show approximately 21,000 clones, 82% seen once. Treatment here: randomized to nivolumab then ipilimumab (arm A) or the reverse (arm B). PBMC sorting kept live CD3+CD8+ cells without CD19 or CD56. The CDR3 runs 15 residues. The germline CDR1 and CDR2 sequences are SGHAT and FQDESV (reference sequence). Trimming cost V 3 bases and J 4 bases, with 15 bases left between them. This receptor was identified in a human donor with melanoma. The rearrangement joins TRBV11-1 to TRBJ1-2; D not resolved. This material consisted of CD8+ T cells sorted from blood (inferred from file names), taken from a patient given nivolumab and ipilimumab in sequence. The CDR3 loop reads CASSFGLGPSYGYTF. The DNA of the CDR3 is TGTGCCAGCAGCTTCGGACTAGGCCCCTCCTATGGCTACACCTTC.